The clone carrying this T cell receptor beta chain has more than one count but fewer than ten. No antigen is known for it. The sample belongs to a study of cytomegalovirus exposure and HLA in healthy donors. Study-wide points: There was a cluster of highly shared sequence variants that was likely a sequencing artifact. TCR beta sequences reportedly predicted most subjects' HLA-A and HLA-B alleles accurately. No immune exposure information besides CMV serostatus was available.

PCR employed 60 Vbeta and 13 Jbeta primers. Repertoires were generated with immunoSEQ multiplex PCR, while TCRdb's copy carries only in-frame clones and drops some. The sample shows 110,000 to 150,000 clones, less than 9.5% of them seen only once. Sequencing used PBMCs. The TCR sequence derives from a male donor in good health and CMV-seronegative.

CDR3 loop: CASSQDRTGALYEQYF. Written as DNA, the CDR3 is TGCGCCAGCAGCCAAGACAGAACGGGAGCCCTATACGAGCAGTACTTC. The V and J genes are TRBV4-3 and TRBJ2-7; perhaps TRBD2 as D (6 bases). This CDR3 comprises 16 residues. Germline assignment: CDR1 LGHNA and CDR2 YSLEER. With 0 bases removed from V and 4 bases from J, the gap between germline ends came to 16 bases.